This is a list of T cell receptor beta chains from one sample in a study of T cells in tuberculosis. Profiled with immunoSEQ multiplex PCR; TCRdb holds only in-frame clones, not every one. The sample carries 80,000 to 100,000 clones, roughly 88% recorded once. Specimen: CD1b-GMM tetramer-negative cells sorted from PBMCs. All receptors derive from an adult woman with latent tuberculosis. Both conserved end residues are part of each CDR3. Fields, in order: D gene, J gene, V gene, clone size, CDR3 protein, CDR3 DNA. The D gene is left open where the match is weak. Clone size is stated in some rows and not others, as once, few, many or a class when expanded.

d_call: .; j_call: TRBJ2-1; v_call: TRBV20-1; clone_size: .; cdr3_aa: CSATDNEQFF; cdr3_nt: TGCAGTGCTACGGACAATGAGCAGTTCTTC
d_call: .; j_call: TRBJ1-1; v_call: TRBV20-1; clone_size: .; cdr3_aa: CSASVGGGSFF; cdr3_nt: .
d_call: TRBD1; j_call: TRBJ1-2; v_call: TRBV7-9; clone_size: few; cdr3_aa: CASSLDRGFHYGYTF; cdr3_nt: TGTGCCAGCAGCTTAGACAGGGGGTTTCACTATGGCTACACCTTC
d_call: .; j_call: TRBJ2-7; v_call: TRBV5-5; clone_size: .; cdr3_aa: CASSLASGTPSYEQYF; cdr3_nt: TGTGCCAGCAGCTTGGCCTCCGGGACACCATCCTACGAGCAGTACTTC
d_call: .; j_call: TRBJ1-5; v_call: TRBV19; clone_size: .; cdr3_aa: CASSATVYSNQPQHF; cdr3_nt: TGTGCCAGTAGCGCGACAGTATATAGCAATCAGCCCCAGCATTTT
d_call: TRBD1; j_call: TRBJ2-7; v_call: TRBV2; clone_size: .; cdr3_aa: CASGGAVRDSSYEQYF; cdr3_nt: TGTGCCAGCGGTGGGGCGGTGAGGGACAGCTCCTACGAGCAGTACTTC
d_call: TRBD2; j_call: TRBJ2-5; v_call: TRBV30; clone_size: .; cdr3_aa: CAWRTSGSPGTQYF; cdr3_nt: TGTGCCTGGCGGACTAGCGGGTCCCCGGGGACCCAGTACTTC
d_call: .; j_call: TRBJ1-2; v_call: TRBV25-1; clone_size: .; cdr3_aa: CASSPSFSTGFRF; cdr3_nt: TGTGCCAGCAGTCCTAGCTTCTCCACGGGGTTCCGCTTC
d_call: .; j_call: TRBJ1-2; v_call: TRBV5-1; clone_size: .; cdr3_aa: CASSTGRDGYTF; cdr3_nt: TGCGCCAGCAGCACAGGGAGGGATGGCTACACCTTC
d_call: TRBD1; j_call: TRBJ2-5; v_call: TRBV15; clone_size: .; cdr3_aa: CATSRLRDSLQETQYF; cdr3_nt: TGTGCCACCAGCAGACTTCGGGACAGCCTCCAAGAGACCCAGTACTTC
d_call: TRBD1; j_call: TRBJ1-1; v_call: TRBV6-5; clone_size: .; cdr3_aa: CASSRGQLNTEAFF; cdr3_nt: TGTGCCAGCAGTCGGGGACAGTTGAACACTGAAGCTTTCTTT
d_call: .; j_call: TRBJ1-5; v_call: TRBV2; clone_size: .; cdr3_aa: CASSLRDLGNQPQHF; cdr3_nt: TGTGCCAGCAGCTTAAGAGACTTAGGCAATCAGCCCCAGCATTTT
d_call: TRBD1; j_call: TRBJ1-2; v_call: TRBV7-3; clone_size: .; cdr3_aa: CASSSLPDRGGRYTF; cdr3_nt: TGTGCCAGCAGCTCGCTACCAGACAGGGGGGGACGCTACACCTTC
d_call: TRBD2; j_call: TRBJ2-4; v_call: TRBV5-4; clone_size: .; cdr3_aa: CASSPPPTSGLAKNIQYF; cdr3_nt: TGTGCCAGCAGCCCCCCCCCTACTAGCGGATTAGCCAAAAACATTCAGTACTTC
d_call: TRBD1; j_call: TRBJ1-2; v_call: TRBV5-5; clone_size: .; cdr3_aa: CASSLGDRGSDGYTF; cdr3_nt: TGTGCCAGCAGCTTAGGAGACAGGGGATCAGATGGCTACACCTTC
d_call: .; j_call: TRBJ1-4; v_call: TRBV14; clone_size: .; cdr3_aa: CASSLRGFWRDEKLFF; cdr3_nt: TGTGCCAGCAGCCTGCGGGGGTTTTGGAGGGATGAAAAACTGTTTTTT
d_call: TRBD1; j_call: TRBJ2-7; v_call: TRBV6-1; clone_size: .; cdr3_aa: CASNRGEQYF; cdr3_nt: TGTGCCAGCAACAGGGGCGAGCAGTACTTC
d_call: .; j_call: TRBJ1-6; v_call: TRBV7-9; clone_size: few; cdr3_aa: CASSAPGVNSPLHF; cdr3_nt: TGTGCCAGCAGCGCTCCCGGGGTTAATTCACCCCTCCACTTT
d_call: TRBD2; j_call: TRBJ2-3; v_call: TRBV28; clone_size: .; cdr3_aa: CASSLSAGGLWATDTQYF; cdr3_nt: TGTGCCAGCAGTTTATCAGCGGGGGGCCTTTGGGCCACAGATACGCAGTATTTT
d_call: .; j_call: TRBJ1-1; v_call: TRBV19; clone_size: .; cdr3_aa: CASSIGGARNTEAFF; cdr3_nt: TGTGCCAGTAGTATAGGCGGGGCCAGGAACACTGAAGCTTTCTTT
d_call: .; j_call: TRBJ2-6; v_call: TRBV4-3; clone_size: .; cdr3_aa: CASSQVIRGSSGANVLTF; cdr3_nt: TGCGCCAGCAGCCAAGTAATTAGGGGGAGCTCTGGGGCCAACGTCCTGACTTTC
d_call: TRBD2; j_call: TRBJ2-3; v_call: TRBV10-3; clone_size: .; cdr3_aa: CAISGGTSQADTQYF; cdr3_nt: TGTGCCATCAGTGGGGGGACTAGTCAAGCAGATACGCAGTATTTT
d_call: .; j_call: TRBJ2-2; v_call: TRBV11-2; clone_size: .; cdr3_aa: CASSLGVTGELFF; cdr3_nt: TGTGCCAGCAGCCTGGGAGTCACCGGGGAGCTGTTTTTT
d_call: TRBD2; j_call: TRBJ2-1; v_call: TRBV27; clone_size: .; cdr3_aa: CASSFSGGPSYNEQFF; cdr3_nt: TGTGCCAGCAGTTTCAGCGGGGGGCCATCCTACAATGAGCAGTTCTTC
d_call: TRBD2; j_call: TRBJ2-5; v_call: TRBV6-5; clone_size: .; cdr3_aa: CASSYSKRGGEETQYF; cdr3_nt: TGTGCCAGCAGTTACTCGAAGCGGGGGGGCGAAGAGACCCAGTACTTC
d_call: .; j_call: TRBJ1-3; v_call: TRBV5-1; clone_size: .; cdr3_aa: CASSPNIAGNTIYF; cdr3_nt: TGCGCCAGCAGTCCGAACATTGCAGGAAACACCATATATTTT
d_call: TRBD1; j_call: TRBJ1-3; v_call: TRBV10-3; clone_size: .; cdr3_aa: CAISDRAGNTIYF; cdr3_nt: TGTGCCATCAGCGACAGGGCCGGAAACACCATATATTTT
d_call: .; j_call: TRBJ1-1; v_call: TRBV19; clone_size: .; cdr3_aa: CAYQGSSERDTEAFF; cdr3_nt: TGTGCATACCAGGGGTCTTCCGAACGGGACACTGAAGCTTTCTTT
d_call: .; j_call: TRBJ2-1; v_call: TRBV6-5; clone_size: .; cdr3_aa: CASSSRPPGYNEQFF; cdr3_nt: TGTGCCAGCAGTTCTCGCCCCCCAGGCTACAATGAGCAGTTCTTC
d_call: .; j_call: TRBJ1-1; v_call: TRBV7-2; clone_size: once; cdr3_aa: CASSLVRSLRTEAFF; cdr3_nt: TGTGCCAGCAGCTTAGTTCGGTCCCTGAGGACTGAAGCTTTCTTT
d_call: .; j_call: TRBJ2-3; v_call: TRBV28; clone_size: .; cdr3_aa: CASSFRGAGTDTQYF; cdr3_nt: TGTGCCAGCAGTTTTCGGGGGGCAGGCACAGATACGCAGTATTTT
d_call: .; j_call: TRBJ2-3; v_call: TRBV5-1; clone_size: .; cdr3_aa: CASSFYTGADTQYF; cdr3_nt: TGCGCCAGCAGCTTTTATACGGGGGCAGATACGCAGTATTTT